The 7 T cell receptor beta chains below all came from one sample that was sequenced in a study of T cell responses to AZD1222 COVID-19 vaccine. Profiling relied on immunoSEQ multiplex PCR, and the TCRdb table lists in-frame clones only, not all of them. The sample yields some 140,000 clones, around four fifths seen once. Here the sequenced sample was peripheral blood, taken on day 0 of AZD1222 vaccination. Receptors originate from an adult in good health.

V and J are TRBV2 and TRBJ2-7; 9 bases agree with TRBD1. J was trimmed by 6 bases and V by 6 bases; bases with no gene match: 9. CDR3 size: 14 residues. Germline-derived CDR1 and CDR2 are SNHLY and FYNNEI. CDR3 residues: CASSPMETGGEQYF. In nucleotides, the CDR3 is TGTGCCAGCAGCCCTATGGAGACAGGGGGCGAGCAGTACTTC.

CDR3 in amino acids: CASSLPIANTGELFF. The CDR3 region has the DNA TGTGCCAGCAGTTTGCCGATCGCGAACACCGGGGAGCTGTTTTTT. This rearrangement joins TRBV28 to TRBJ2-2; D unclear. The germline V gene encodes CDR1 MDHEN and CDR2 SYDVKM. The length of the CDR3 is 15 residues. V was trimmed by 3 bases and J by 0 bases, leaving 8 bases between them.

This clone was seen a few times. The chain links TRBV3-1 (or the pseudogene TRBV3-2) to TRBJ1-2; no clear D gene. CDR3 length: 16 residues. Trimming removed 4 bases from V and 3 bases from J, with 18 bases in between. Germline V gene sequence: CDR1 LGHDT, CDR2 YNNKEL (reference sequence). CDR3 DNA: TGTGCCAGCAGCCTCCGAGGTCGAGGAGGGCACTATGGCTACACCTTC. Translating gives CASSLRGRGGHYGYTF.

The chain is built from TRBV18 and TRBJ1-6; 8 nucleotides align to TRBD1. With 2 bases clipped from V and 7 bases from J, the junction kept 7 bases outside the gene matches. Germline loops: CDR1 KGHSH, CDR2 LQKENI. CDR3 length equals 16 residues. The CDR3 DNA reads TGTGCCAGCTCACCAGGACAGGGAGGACTCAATTCACCCCTCCACTTT. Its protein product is CASSPGQGGLNSPLHF. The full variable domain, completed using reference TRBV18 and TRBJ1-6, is NAGVMQNPRHLVRRRGQEARLRCSPMKGHSHVYWYRQLPEEGLKFMVYLQKENIIDESGMPKERFSAEFPKEGPSILRIQQVVRGDSAAYFCASSPGQGGLNSPLHFGNGTRLTVT.

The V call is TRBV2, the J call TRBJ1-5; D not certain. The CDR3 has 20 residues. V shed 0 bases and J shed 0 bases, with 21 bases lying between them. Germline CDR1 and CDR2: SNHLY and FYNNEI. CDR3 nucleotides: TGTGCCAGCAGTGAAGCACCTCAGCAAGTAACCTTTTATAGCAATCAGCCCCAGCATTTT. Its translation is CASSEAPQQVTFYSNQPQHF.

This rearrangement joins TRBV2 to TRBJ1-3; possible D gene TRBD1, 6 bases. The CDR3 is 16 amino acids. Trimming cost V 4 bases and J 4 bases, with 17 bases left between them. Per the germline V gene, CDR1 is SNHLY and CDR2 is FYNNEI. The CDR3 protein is CASSARPGQRGNTIYF. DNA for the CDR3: TGTGCCAGCAGTGCCAGACCCGGACAGCGGGGAAACACCATATATTTT.

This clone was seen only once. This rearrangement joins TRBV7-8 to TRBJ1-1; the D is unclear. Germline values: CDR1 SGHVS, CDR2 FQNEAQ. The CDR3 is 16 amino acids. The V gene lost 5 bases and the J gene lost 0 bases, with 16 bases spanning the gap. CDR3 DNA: TGTGCCAGCAGCCTCGACCCGGACGGTATGAACACTGAAGCTTTCTTT. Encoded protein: CASSLDPDGMNTEAFF.